This entry describes one TCR beta chain. Caucasian, healthy and from Russia, the donors were aged between about 6 and 90. Primers used in a second PCR of roughly 6 to 11 cycles were a sample-barcoded 5' primer and a J-beta primer mix. The template-switch adaptor, which had 12 random nucleotides, put a tag on each cDNA molecule. TCRdb fed the 5' RACE reads into MiXCR, producing one record per CDR3 protein. The table has roughly 800,000 distinct CDR3 sequences, 58% seen once. The data derive from a study of blood T cells in healthy people across ages. The origin of this receptor is a man aged 25-40 years in good health. Sample: blood.

CDR3: CASTSDSDLSYNEQFF. The CDR3 region has the DNA TGTGCCAGCACAAGCGACAGCGACCTATCCTACAATGAGCAGTTCTTC. The chain employs TRBV28 and TRBJ2-1; tentatively, D is TRBD1 (5 bases). Trimming cost V 7 bases and J 1 base, with 17 bases left between them. Germline CDR1 and CDR2: MDHEN and SYDVKM. The CDR3 loop spans 16 amino acids.